One sample yielded the 26 T cell receptor beta chains listed below, sequenced in a study of CDR3 diversity in severe acne (dated by TCRdb to the late 2010s). The library relied on PCR. The instrument given in TCRdb is Illumina HiSeq 2000. Using fastp at Q25 and MiXCR, TCRdb reprocessed the public reads and kept productive beta chains. Here each entry gathers all rows of one CDR3 protein and keeps the most common genes and DNA. The sample table contains about 90,000 distinct CDR3 sequences; only one count was recorded for around half of them. The ten most abundant clones make up over 9.5% of the sample. The sample consisted of blood. These receptors were taken from a male donor in good health, serving as a control.

The rearrangement uses TRBV7-9 and TRBJ2-7, with 12 bases fitting TRBD2. V was clipped by 5 bases and J by 6 bases; unmatched bases: 14. The V gene's germline CDR1 is SEHNR and CDR2 FQNEAQ (reference sequence). The CDR3 is 17 amino acids. The CDR3 DNA reads as TGTGCCAGCAGCAAAACGACGCTAGCGGGAGGGACCAGCGAGCAGTACTTC. This codes for CASSKTTLAGGTSEQYF.

This clonotype was seen at least ten times. V usage is TRBV28 and J usage is TRBJ1-1; unclear D gene. In germline, CDR1 is MDHEN, CDR2 SYDVKM. CDR3 size: 16 residues. Trimming pared 6 bases from V and 0 bases from J, leaving 17 bases between. CDR3 in DNA: TGTGCCAGCAGCCCTATAGCGAAGGACCTGAACACTGAAGCTTTCTTT. It is translated as CASSPIAKDLNTEAFF.

The V and J genes are TRBV7-9 and TRBJ2-7; TRBD2 matches at 11 bases. Germline V gene data show CDR1 as SEHNR and CDR2 as FQNEAQ (reference sequence). The CDR3 covers 14 residues. The J segment lost 1 base and the V segment lost 10 bases, leaving 6 bases of the junction unmatched. This CDR3 is CATLRTSGSYEQYF. CDR3 nucleotide sequence: TGTGCCACCTTGAGGACTAGCGGGTCCTACGAGCAGTACTTC.

Comments on this clonotype: This could be a read error, since a much larger clone is one nucleotide away. The genes are TRBV11-2 and TRBJ2-5; D unclear. This CDR3 spans 12 amino acids. Germline values: CDR1 SGHAT, CDR2 FQNNGV. CDR3 coding DNA: TGTGCCAACAGCTTAGGTACGGAGACCCAGTACTTC. Its translation: CANSLGTETQYF.

The rearrangement joins TRBV11-2 to TRBJ2-1; D is possibly TRBD1 or TRBD2 (6 bases each). CDR1 SGHAT and CDR2 FQNNGV come from the germline V gene. CDR3 length: 15 residues. Trimming took off 1 base at V and 8 bases at J, with 15 bases between the two ends. CDR3 nucleotides: TGTGCCAGCAGCTTAGTGTGGGGGGCGCAAGATGAGCAGTTCTTC. As protein: CASSLVWGAQDEQFF.

This clonotype was observed a handful of times. The rearrangement joins TRBV2 to TRBJ2-7, with 11 bases that match TRBD1. This CDR3 contains 15 residues. The V gene end was trimmed by 4 bases and the J gene end by 5 bases; junction bases not matched to a gene: 7. Germline CDR1 is SNHLY and CDR2 is FYNNEI. The CDR3 sequence: CASSADRGPRNEQYF. In DNA, the CDR3 is TGTGCCAGCAGTGCGGACAGGGGGCCTCGGAACGAGCAGTACTTC.

V usage is TRBV5-1 and J usage is TRBJ2-5; 8 bases are shared with TRBD1. Germline lookup yields CDR1 SGHRS and CDR2 YFSETQ. The CDR3 has 15 amino acids. V shed 3 bases, J shed 4 bases, and the junction held 8 bases outside the gene matches. The CDR3 reads CASSSEGQVVETQYF. CDR3 nucleotide sequence: TGCGCCAGCAGCTCCGAGGGACAGGTAGTAGAGACCCAGTACTTC.

As regards this clonotype: This may be a read error: a much more frequent sequence differs by one nucleotide. The V call is TRBV2, the J call TRBJ2-5; D remains ambiguous. The germline gives CDR1 SNHLY, CDR2 FYNNEI. With 2 bases removed from V and 3 bases from J, the gap between germline ends came to 10 bases. The CDR3 contains 14 residues. CDR3 nucleotide sequence: TGTGCCAGCAGTGAACCTGGGATGGAAGAGACCCAGTACTTC. The encoded protein is CASSEPGMEETQYF.

About this clonotype: Given the absence of the conserved phenylalanine or tryptophan at the CDR3 end, a read error is likely. The chain couples TRBV30 to TRBJ2-7; 8 bases are a match to TRBD1. CDR1 and CDR2 (germline): GTSNPN, SVGIG (reference sequence). J lost 2 bases, V lost 1 base, and 4 bases had no gene match. The CDR3 is 14 residues long. CDR3 amino acids: CAWSEAGGPYEQYL. The DNA for the CDR3 is TGTGCCTGGAGTGAGGCAGGGGGCCCCTACGAGCAGTACCTC.

This clonotype was found many times. V gene TRBV6-1 combines with J gene TRBJ1-2; 7 bases fit TRBD1. The CDR3 spans 15 residues. Trimming cost V 3 bases and J 1 base; bases outside gene matches: 5. Germline CDR1 MNHNS, CDR2 SASEGT. CDR3 sequence: CASSDGTVSNYGYTF. CDR3 DNA: TGTGCCAGCAGTGACGGGACAGTGAGTAACTATGGCTACACCTTC.

Regarding this clonotype: Given the absence of the conserved phenylalanine or tryptophan at the CDR3 end, a read error is likely. Because the CDR3's place on the DNA is in doubt, the DNA is left out and the CDR3 is given as listed by TCRdb. The V and J genes are TRBV20-1 and TRBJ2-3; TRBD1, the table's D call, was not compared with the DNA. The CDR3 region is 16 residues in length, termini included. In germline, CDR1 is DFQATT, CDR2 SNEGSKA (reference sequence). CDR3 amino acids: CSAQSWGTAQHRYAVV.

A remark on this clonotype: Germline and junction disagree at one end, which may indicate a read error. The CDR3 loop reads CASSQTGMGGYEQYF. The DNA of the CDR3 is TGTGCCAGCAGCCAGACAGGGATGGGGGGCTACGAGCAGTACTTC. This chain connects TRBV10-1 to TRBJ2-7; TRBD1 might be the D (7 bases). CDR3 length: 15 residues. Germline assignment: CDR1 WNHNN and CDR2 SYGVQD (reference sequence).

This clonotype has only one observation. The CDR3 does not end in the conserved phenylalanine or tryptophan, so this is likely a read error. This chain uses TRBV24-1 with TRBJ2-2; 10 positions agree with TRBD2. This CDR3 is 15 amino acids long. Germline V gene lookup returns CDR1 KGHDR and CDR2 SFDVKD. The J segment lost 4 bases and the V segment lost 7 bases, leaving 5 bases of the junction unmatched. The CDR3 here is CATRASGRSTGELFL. For the CDR3, the DNA is TGTGCCACCAGAGCTAGCGGGAGATCCACCGGGGAGCTGTTTCTT.

This clonotype was seen many times. The J gene is TRBJ1-1, the V gene TRBV6-6; D is uncertain. The CDR3 sequence is 13 residues long. The germline V gene has CDR1 MNHNY and CDR2 SVGAGI (reference sequence). V was trimmed by 1 base and J by 2 bases, leaving 5 bases between them. DNA for the CDR3: TGTGCCAGCAGTTACTTAGGAAACACTGAAGCTTTCTTT. It yields the protein CASSYLGNTEAFF.

Concerning this clonotype itself: Germline and junction disagree at one end, which may indicate a read error. V gene TRBV2 combines with J gene TRBJ2-7, with TRBD2 matching over 7 bases. The CDR3 is 16 residues long. Germline V gene sequence: CDR1 SNHLY, CDR2 FYNNEI. DNA of the CDR3: TGCGCCAGCAGCCAGATTCCGGGGGGTGCCGGCTACGAGCAGTACTTC. It encodes CASSQIPGGAGYEQYF.

This clonotype was observed a few times. The chain is built from TRBV7-2 and TRBJ1-5; weak D call: TRBD1 (6 bases). This CDR3 is 14 amino acids long. Between the trimmed V and J ends, which lost 5 bases and 5 bases, there was a span of 13 bases. Germline CDR1 and CDR2: SGHTA and FQGNSA. CDR3 residues: CASSVTGKYQPQHF. The CDR3 DNA sequence: TGTGCCAGCAGCGTTACAGGGAAGTATCAGCCCCAGCATTTT.

The chain joins TRBV28 to TRBJ2-7; D not resolved. CDR1 is MDHEN and CDR2 is SYDVKM in the germline V gene. CDR3 length: 14 amino acids. V lost 3 bases to trimming and J lost 4 bases, with 13 bases between them. Written as DNA, the CDR3 is TGTGCCAGCAGTTTGGTAGGGAAAGGGTACGAGCAGTACTTC. Protein product: CASSLVGKGYEQYF.

This chain connects TRBV5-1 to TRBJ1-1; maybe TRBD1 (5 bases). The CDR3 runs to 15 residues. With 4 bases removed from V and 0 bases from J, the gap between germline ends came to 13 bases. Per germline, CDR1 SGHRS and CDR2 YFSETQ. The DNA for the CDR3 is TGCGCCAGCAGCGTGTTCCGGGGACTGAACACTGAAGCTTTCTTT. Its protein is CASSVFRGLNTEAFF.

This clonotype occurred a few times. The J gene is TRBJ1-1, the V gene TRBV4-1; D unclear. This CDR3 contains 14 residues. CDR1 is MGHRA and CDR2 is YSYEKL in the germline V gene. Trimming shortened V by 3 bases and J by 11 bases, and 19 bases separated the two germline ends. The CDR3 is CASSHQNGGLGAFF. CDR3 DNA: TGCGCCAGCAGCCATCAAAACGGAGGTTTAGGGGCTTTCTTT.

Turning to this clonotype: One end of the junction fails to match germline, which may point to a read error. The genes are TRBV30 and TRBJ1-4; D might be TRBD1 (6 bases). The CDR3 is 14 residues long. Per germline, CDR1 GTSNPN and CDR2 SVGIG (reference sequence). CDR3 sequence reads: CAWSPGHYNEKLFF. The CDR3 DNA is TGTGCCTGGTCCCCGGGACATTATAATGAGAAACTGTTTTTT.

This clonotype came up many times. The gene calls are TRBV12-5 and TRBJ2-5, with 10 bases that match TRBD2. CDR1 LGHNT and CDR2 FRNRAP come from the germline V gene. CDR3 length equals 15 residues. The J segment lost 2 bases and the V segment lost 5 bases, leaving 5 bases of the junction unmatched. For the CDR3, the DNA is TGTGCTAGTGGTCCCGGACTAGCGGATCAAGAGACCCAGTACTTC. Residues: CASGPGLADQETQYF.

Regarding this clonotype: One junction end does not reproduce the germline sequence, and a read error may be involved. The chain has TRBV7-9 and TRBJ2-7; D not resolved. Germline CDR1 is SEHNR and CDR2 is FQNEAQ (reference sequence). The CDR3 loop spans 15 amino acids. The CDR3: CASGLERAYSYEQYF. The CDR3, as DNA: TGTGCCAGCGGCTTAGAACGGGCATACTCCTACGAGCAGTACTTC.

The J gene is TRBJ2-1, the V gene TRBV7-9; 7 nucleotides agree with TRBD1. The germline V gene encodes CDR1 SEHNR and CDR2 FQNEAQ (reference sequence). The CDR3 is 14 residues long. V was pared by 1 base and J by 5 bases, with 2 bases of the junction left unmatched. CDR3 in DNA: TGTGCCAGCAGCTTAGTGACAGGGAACAATGAGCAGTTCTTC. Its translation is CASSLVTGNNEQFF. The entire variable domain, with the rest obtained from reference TRBV7-9 and TRBJ2-1, is as follows: DTGVSQNPRHKITKRGQNVTFRCDPISEHNRLYWYRQTLGQGPEFLTYFQNEAQLEKSRLLSDRFSAERPKGSFSTLEIQRTEQGDSAMYLCASSLVTGNNEQFFGPGTRLTVL.

In this sample, this clonotype turned up a few times. The rearrangement joins TRBV29-1 to TRBJ1-2, with a weak D call TRBD1 (5 bases). Germline lookup yields CDR1 SQVTM and CDR2 ANQGSEA. This CDR3 region has 11 residues. The CDR3 DNA is TGCTTCCCGGGGGGGTTCCATGGCTACACCTTC. Protein sequence: CFPGGFHGYTF.

J is TRBJ2-3 and V is TRBV29-1; D is undetermined. Trimming pared 1 base from V and 4 bases from J, leaving 9 bases between. Germline CDR1 SQVTM, CDR2 ANQGSEA. CDR3 length: 13 residues. CDR3 in amino acids: CSVEAWIADTQYF. CDR3 DNA: TGCAGCGTTGAAGCGTGGATAGCAGATACGCAGTATTTT.

The rearrangement uses TRBV20-1 and TRBJ1-2; TRBD1 matches at 7 bases. CDR3 length: 12 residues. Germline V CDR1 and CDR2: DFQATT, SNEGSKA (reference sequence). V lost 6 bases and J lost 5; bases outside the gene matches: 6. The CDR3: CSARTGPYGYTF. CDR3 sequence (DNA): TGCAGTGCCAGGACAGGACCATATGGCTACACCTTC.